The rows below give T cell receptor beta chains drawn from one sample of a study of T cell responses to AZD1222 COVID-19 vaccine. Generated by immunoSEQ multiplex PCR, the TCRdb table keeps only in-frame clones and is missing some. The sample includes 150,000 to 200,000 clones, 80% to 90% seen only once; the top ten take approximately 10%. The specimen comprised peripheral blood, sampled 28 days after the second AZD1222 dose. These receptors were taken from an adult who received the AZD1222 COVID-19 vaccine. The CDR3 runs from the conserved cysteine through the conserved F or W. D genes are given only for firm matches. Size values are once, few and many counts, or a class for expanded clones, and some rows have none.

clone_size d_call j_call v_call cdr3_aa cdr3_nt
NA TRBD1 TRBJ2-3 TRBV7-9 CATQTGATDTQYF TGTGCCACCCAGACAGGGGCAACAGATACGCAGTATTTT
few NA TRBJ1-5 TRBV6-1 CASSELGRSNQPQHF TGTGCCAGCAGTGAATTGGGTCGTAGCAATCAGCCCCAGCATTTT
NA NA TRBJ1-2 TRBV6-5 CASSMGGADGYTF TGTGCCAGCAGCATGGGAGGGGCGGATGGCTACACCTTC
NA NA TRBJ1-2 TRBV7-2 CASSLDGTGTNYGYTF TGTGCCAGCAGCTTAGACGGTACGGGTACTAACTATGGCTACACCTTC
NA TRBD2 TRBJ2-3 TRBV12-5 CASGLGGGLTIRSTDTQYF TGTGCTAGTGGTTTGGGGGGGGGACTGACAATCCGTAGCACAGATACGCAGTATTTT
NA NA TRBJ2-2 TRBV9 CASSQGPPEVSGELFF TGTGCCAGCAGCCAGGGACCGCCAGAAGTTTCCGGGGAGCTGTTTTTT
NA NA TRBJ1-2 TRBV9 CASSVGGQNYGYTF TGTGCCAGCAGCGTAGGTGGGCAGAACTATGGCTACACCTTC
NA NA TRBJ2-1 TRBV19 CASSPRGYNEQFF TGTGCCAGTAGTCCCAGGGGCTACAATGAGCAGTTCTTC
NA TRBD1 TRBJ1-2 TRBV6-7 CASRDRGTYGYTF TGTGCCAGCAGGGACAGGGGGACCTATGGCTACACCTTC
NA NA TRBJ1-2 TRBV19 CASSIGGRVMDYGYTF TGTGCCAGTAGTATCGGGGGCAGGGTCATGGACTATGGCTACACCTTC
NA NA TRBJ2-2 TRBV7-2 CASSRRTGTGELFF TGTGCCAGCAGCCGCCGGACGGGGACCGGGGAGCTGTTTTTT
NA NA TRBJ1-5 TRBV19 CASSLNQGPLNQPQHF TGTGCCAGTAGCTTAAACCAGGGGCCCCTCAATCAGCCCCAGCATTTT
NA TRBD2 TRBJ2-7 TRBV6-1 CASSELGGEQYF TGTGCCAGCAGTGAACTGGGGGGGGAGCAGTACTTC
NA TRBD1 TRBJ1-4 TRBV5-1 CASSLGGTATNEKLFF TGCGCCAGCAGCTTGGGGGGGACAGCAACTAATGAAAAACTGTTTTTT
NA TRBD2 TRBJ2-7 TRBV6-9 CASSYQAGEEGSEQYF TGTGCCAGCAGTTATCAGGCGGGAGAGGAGGGGTCCGAGCAGTACTTC
many NA TRBJ1-4 TRBV11-2 CASSDRWNEKLFF TGTGCCAGCAGCGACAGGTGGAATGAAAAACTGTTTTTT
NA TRBD2 TRBJ2-1 TRBV7-9 CASSLTSGGGYNEQFF TGTGCCAGCAGCTTAACTAGCGGGGGTGGGTACAATGAGCAGTTCTTC
NA NA TRBJ2-7 TRBV6-5 CASSYDNSPYEQYF TGTGCCAGCAGTTACGACAACTCACCCTACGAGCAGTACTTC
once NA TRBJ2-7 TRBV6-5 CASSLPTASSYEQYF TGTGCCAGCAGCCTTCCGACAGCGAGCTCCTACGAGCAGTACTTC
NA NA TRBJ1-1 TRBV28 CASSLVFFSTEAFF TGTGCCAGCAGTTTAGTATTCTTTTCAACTGAAGCTTTCTTT
NA NA TRBJ1-1 TRBV6-5 CASRGGLTEAFF TGTGCCAGCAGAGGGGGGCTTACTGAAGCTTTCTTT
NA NA TRBJ1-2 TRBV25-1 CASSDRGSDGYTF TGTGCCAGCAGTGACAGGGGAAGTGATGGCTACACCTTC
NA TRBD1 TRBJ1-3 TRBV30 CAWSGTGNTIYF TGTGCCTGGTCCGGGACAGGGAACACCATATATTTT
NA NA TRBJ1-4 TRBV20-1 CSLATNEKLFF TGCAGTCTTGCAACTAATGAAAAACTGTTTTTT
NA NA TRBJ2-2 TRBV19 CASSALLPGNTGELFF TGTGCCAGTAGTGCACTATTACCAGGGAACACCGGGGAGCTGTTTTTT
NA NA TRBJ2-5 TRBV3-1/TRBV3-2 CASSPVAVTKEETQYF TGTGCCAGCAGCCCCGTGGCAGTCACGAAGGAAGAGACCCAGTACTTC
NA TRBD1 TRBJ1-2 TRBV7-6 CASSVHPGQGNYGYTF TGTGCCAGCAGCGTTCATCCGGGACAGGGGAACTATGGCTACACCTTC
NA NA TRBJ1-1 TRBV5-4 CASSLSGGWEAFF TGTGCCAGCAGCTTGTCGGGTGGGTGGGAAGCTTTCTTT
once NA TRBJ2-5 TRBV10-3 CAISEEDSPGETQYF TGTGCCATCAGTGAAGAGGACTCCCCTGGGGAGACCCAGTACTTC
once NA TRBJ2-5 TRBV2 CASSVDSRGETQYF TGTGCCAGCAGTGTAGACAGCCGGGGAGAGACCCAGTACTTC
NA NA TRBJ2-7 TRBV5-4 CASSPGAFHEQYF TGTGCCAGCAGCCCCGGGGCCTTCCACGAGCAGTACTTC
NA NA TRBJ2-1 TRBV5-1 CASSLAATQGLGQFF TGCGCCAGCAGCTTGGCCGCAACTCAGGGGTTGGGGCAGTTCTTC
NA NA TRBJ1-1 TRBV10-1 CASSESGGATEAFF TGCGCCAGCAGTGAGTCGGGGGGAGCCACTGAAGCTTTCTTT
few NA TRBJ1-4 TRBV5-4 CASSSGTRAGSEKLFF TGTGCCAGCAGCTCCGGGACAAGAGCAGGATCCGAAAAACTGTTTTTT
NA NA TRBJ2-7 TRBV19 CASSMGNLSPYEQYF TGTGCCAGTAGTATGGGCAACTTATCTCCCTACGAGCAGTACTTC
NA TRBD1 TRBJ1-2 TRBV19 CASSAGTGTIAGGYTF TGTGCCAGTAGTGCCGGGACAGGGACGATCGCTGGGGGCTACACCTTC
few NA TRBJ1-1 TRBV5-1 CASSLFLLSAGVNTEAFF TGCGCCAGCAGCTTATTCCTCTTATCGGCAGGCGTGAACACTGAAGCTTTCTTT
NA NA TRBJ1-5 TRBV7-8 CASSPPGQSNQPQHF TGTGCCAGCAGCCCACCGGGGCAGTCGAATCAGCCCCAGCATTTT
once TRBD1 TRBJ2-7 TRBV6-5 CASSPDRGRYEQYF TGTGCCAGCAGTCCGGACAGGGGGCGTTACGAGCAGTACTTC
once TRBD2 TRBJ2-1 TRBV3-1/TRBV3-2 CASSQDAIAGGYNEQFF TGTGCCAGCAGCCAAGACGCAATAGCGGGGGGATACAATGAGCAGTTCTTC
NA TRBD2 TRBJ2-3 TRBV7-6 CASSLELAGAHRGSQYF TGTGCCAGCAGCTTAGAACTAGCGGGGGCCCACCGGGGGTCGCAGTATTTT
NA NA TRBJ1-3 TRBV20-1 CSASGDIGNTIYF TGCAGTGCTAGTGGGGACATCGGAAACACCATATATTTT
NA TRBD1 TRBJ2-6 TRBV7-2 CASSARPTGASSGANVLTF TGTGCCAGCAGCGCTCGACCGACAGGGGCGAGCTCTGGGGCCAACGTCCTGACTTTC
NA TRBD1 TRBJ2-7 TRBV27 CASSLRWDSTYEQYF TGTGCCAGCAGTTTACGATGGGACAGTACCTACGAGCAGTACTTC
NA NA TRBJ1-6 TRBV23-1 CASSQSARVFNSPLHF TGCGCCAGCAGTCAATCCGCTCGGGTTTTTAATTCACCCCTCCACTTT